This TCR beta chain was documented in a study of T-cell memory formation after mild COVID-19 (dated by TCRdb to the early 2020s). Regarding the complete study: Most TCR sequence clusters were specific to one of the two donors. Two young, previously healthy adult volunteers made up the cohort, one male and one female. Longitudinal TCRalpha and TCRbeta repertoire sequencing tracked T-cell clones expanding and contracting after mild COVID-19 in two donors.

About this clonotype itself: Its recognized antigen is unknown. Base qualities were left out, and no much larger clone turns up one base away.

There are 15 amino acids in the CDR3, from cysteine to phenylalanine inclusive. The DNA shown is the 45-base CDR3, in frame from base 1. As encoded in the germline V gene, CDR1 is MNHEY while CDR2 is SVGAGI. Clipping removes 7 bases from V and 6 bases from J, with 12 as the unmatched junction base count. PBMCs were isolated by Ficoll-Paque density gradient centrifugation. Study-level results and caveats: SARS-CoV-2 specificity of the second-wave clones peaking on day 37 was not confirmed. Clones contracting from day 15 to 85 had balanced CD4/CD8 phenotypes, while a second wave expanding from day 15 to 37 was biased towards CD4+. The study included only two mild cases, and larger cohorts that include severe cases with pre-infection samples were judged to be necessary. Contracting CD4+ clones turned up mainly in the CM and EM memory subsets, whereas EMRA was where CD8+ clones were enriched. Some responding clones were detected in pre-infection memory, which suggested that pre-existing cross-reactive memory T cells had joined the SARS-CoV-2 response.

The instrument was an Illumina NovaSeq 6000. TCRalpha and TCRbeta cDNA libraries were built by 5'RACE with constant-segment primers, adding sample barcodes and unique molecular identifiers. RNA was extracted from every sample with Trizol reagent. Library amplification was performed in two PCR steps, and a second sample barcode and Illumina TruSeq adapters were introduced in the second step. Sequencing of libraries was performed on an Illumina NovaSeq with 2 x 150 bp paired-end reads. The source study handled its data this way. Demultiplexing of reads and collapsing into UMI-guided consensus sequences were performed with migec v1.2.7. Using mixcr v2.1.11, the UMI consensuses were aligned to TRA and TRB V and J templates and assembled into clonotypes. Expanded or contracted clonotypes were those called significant by both edgeR and NoisET, with noise models trained on biological replicates. For edgeR calls, the cutoffs were a false discovery rate-adjusted p below 0.01 and a log2 fold-change threshold of 1. As an exploratory analysis of dynamics, max-normalized trajectories of the 1000 most abundant clonotypes were examined with PCA combined with hierarchical clustering. Each responding clone was given a CD4 or CD8 phenotype based on the CD4+ and CD8+ repertoires, which had been sequenced separately. TCRdb passed the public sequencing reads through fastp at Q25 and MiXCR, retaining productive beta sequences. Rows matching on CDR3 protein sequence are summarized as one entry with the most common DNA and genes. TCRdb's processing, not the study's, gives the V and J calls here. The sample table contains under 50,000 distinct CDR3 sequences; only one count was recorded for more than 9% of them. 12% of the sample belongs to the ten largest clones.

This TCR came from an adult woman who had mild COVID-19 (a few samples of this study predate the infection). The sample titles of this study are shuffled in the database, so cell type and time point are left out; the donor was told from shared clones. This chain is built from TRBV6-5 and TRBJ2-7, and TRBD1 matches 10 of the central bases. The sequenced sample consisted of PBMCs or a T cell subset sorted from them (not recorded which). The DNA is as follows: TGTGCCAGCATTCTCTGCGACAGGGGGCCCAGCGAGCAGTACTTC. Its translation is CASILCDRGPSEQYF.